Listed below are T cell receptor beta chains from one sample, sequenced in a study of OX40 agonist ivuxolimab in advanced cancers. Here immunoSEQ multiplex PCR was the method, and the copy in TCRdb shows in-frame clones only, minus some. The repertoire includes nearly 80,000 clones, 90% of them detected once, and more than 0.25% sits in the top ten. The sample in question was CD4+ or CD8+ T cells sorted from blood, obtained in a trial of the OX40 agonist ivuxolimab. These receptors were collected from an adult with an advanced solid tumor such as melanoma, head and neck, liver or kidney cancer. The conserved cysteine and the conserved F or W are not part of the CDR3 here. The order of the fields is clone size, V gene, D gene, CDR3 protein. The D gene is left open where the match is weak. Size is omitted from some rows. Given values are once, few, many or a class for expanded clones.

clone_size: NA
v_call: TRBV9
d_call: TRBD1
cdr3_aa: ASSVEGGGLSYEQY

clone_size: NA
v_call: TRBV18
d_call: NA
cdr3_aa: ASSPGLNTEAF

clone_size: NA
v_call: TRBV19
d_call: NA
cdr3_aa: ASSMVKMRNEQF

clone_size: NA
v_call: TRBV5-1
d_call: NA
cdr3_aa: ASSLDTAYNSPLH

clone_size: NA
v_call: TRBV6-5
d_call: NA
cdr3_aa: ASRPGARITGELF

clone_size: NA
v_call: TRBV25-1
d_call: NA
cdr3_aa: ASSEGWEQY

clone_size: NA
v_call: TRBV7-9
d_call: NA
cdr3_aa: ASTRQNYGYT

clone_size: NA
v_call: TRBV7-3
d_call: TRBD2
cdr3_aa: ASSTSGGLSYEQY

clone_size: NA
v_call: TRBV28
d_call: NA
cdr3_aa: ASSPRGSGNSPLH

clone_size: NA
v_call: TRBV4-2
d_call: TRBD2
cdr3_aa: ASSRGTSGGEFTDTQY

clone_size: NA
v_call: TRBV7-3
d_call: NA
cdr3_aa: ASSLTFSGNGYT

clone_size: NA
v_call: TRBV6-5
d_call: TRBD1
cdr3_aa: ASSYHWERGRTEAF

clone_size: NA
v_call: TRBV5-5
d_call: TRBD1
cdr3_aa: ASCRDRGLETQY

clone_size: NA
v_call: TRBV19
d_call: TRBD2
cdr3_aa: ASSIARLAGGRETQY

clone_size: once
v_call: TRBV11-2
d_call: NA
cdr3_aa: ASSLDLIAYGYT

clone_size: NA
v_call: TRBV5-1
d_call: NA
cdr3_aa: ASMAGTYAYEQY

clone_size: NA
v_call: TRBV25-1
d_call: NA
cdr3_aa: ASSAPGNTIY

clone_size: NA
v_call: TRBV15
d_call: NA
cdr3_aa: ATSGVGTGNTIY

clone_size: NA
v_call: TRBV5-1
d_call: NA
cdr3_aa: ASSLEVGRSEAF

clone_size: NA
v_call: TRBV11-2
d_call: TRBD2
cdr3_aa: ASSSTSGGALWEQF

clone_size: NA
v_call: TRBV5-1
d_call: TRBD1
cdr3_aa: ASSLTYFPSEGADEQY

clone_size: NA
v_call: TRBV4-2
d_call: TRBD1
cdr3_aa: ASSQEKGQGREKLF

clone_size: NA
v_call: TRBV4-1
d_call: NA
cdr3_aa: ASSSGTGETQY

clone_size: once
v_call: TRBV11-3
d_call: NA
cdr3_aa: ATHASGKKLF

clone_size: NA
v_call: TRBV28
d_call: NA
cdr3_aa: ASSLWEDNSPLH

clone_size: NA
v_call: TRBV7-8
d_call: NA
cdr3_aa: ASSLEQGINGYT

clone_size: NA
v_call: TRBV7-8
d_call: NA
cdr3_aa: ASSLKGPNEKLF

clone_size: NA
v_call: TRBV5-6
d_call: TRBD1
cdr3_aa: ASSLLGQGDEKLF

clone_size: NA
v_call: TRBV10-2
d_call: NA
cdr3_aa: ASSSGSGNTIY

clone_size: NA
v_call: TRBV5-8
d_call: NA
cdr3_aa: ASRLTENTEAF

clone_size: NA
v_call: TRBV5-1
d_call: NA
cdr3_aa: ASSLVRDGYT

clone_size: NA
v_call: TRBV6-4
d_call: NA
cdr3_aa: ASSDLPVGGPSSYEQY

clone_size: once
v_call: TRBV9
d_call: TRBD2
cdr3_aa: ASSVRLSGGRNEQF

clone_size: NA
v_call: TRBV2
d_call: TRBD2
cdr3_aa: ASKAGSSYNEQF

clone_size: NA
v_call: TRBV6-1
d_call: TRBD2
cdr3_aa: ASSATRGLAGNEQF

clone_size: NA
v_call: TRBV10-3
d_call: NA
cdr3_aa: AISTGAGGGDTQY

clone_size: NA
v_call: TRBV6-6
d_call: TRBD1
cdr3_aa: ASNDRGPRDEQF

clone_size: NA
v_call: TRBV7-6
d_call: NA
cdr3_aa: ASSGGHILGTEAF

clone_size: NA
v_call: TRBV2
d_call: NA
cdr3_aa: ASSLGQGNTGELF

clone_size: NA
v_call: TRBV14
d_call: TRBD2
cdr3_aa: ASSQLAGGLNEQF

clone_size: once
v_call: TRBV28
d_call: NA
cdr3_aa: ASIPGYPGNGNTIY

clone_size: few
v_call: TRBV7-2
d_call: NA
cdr3_aa: ASSSNRPAEQY

clone_size: NA
v_call: TRBV28
d_call: NA
cdr3_aa: ASRFLGSSYNSPLH

clone_size: NA
v_call: TRBV14
d_call: TRBD1
cdr3_aa: ASSHRTATGIDREQY

clone_size: NA
v_call: TRBV11-2
d_call: TRBD1
cdr3_aa: ASSQGAQNNSPLH

clone_size: NA
v_call: TRBV30
d_call: NA
cdr3_aa: AWTQTAQETQY

clone_size: NA
v_call: TRBV10-3
d_call: NA
cdr3_aa: AISEMLAVPDTQY

clone_size: NA
v_call: TRBV14
d_call: TRBD1
cdr3_aa: ASSYIYSGTGIGTGELF

clone_size: NA
v_call: TRBV9
d_call: NA
cdr3_aa: ASSQGGRGTPQETQY

clone_size: once
v_call: TRBV6-6
d_call: NA
cdr3_aa: ASSYGRGRTDTQY

clone_size: NA
v_call: TRBV2
d_call: NA
cdr3_aa: ASSEGNQPQH

clone_size: NA
v_call: TRBV7-2
d_call: NA
cdr3_aa: ASSLEPGGQPQH

clone_size: NA
v_call: TRBV30
d_call: NA
cdr3_aa: AWKKGLGQTDTQY

clone_size: NA
v_call: TRBV6-4
d_call: NA
cdr3_aa: ASSDSLPGGEPQH

clone_size: NA
v_call: TRBV14
d_call: NA
cdr3_aa: ASSHLHEQF